The 29 T cell receptor beta chains below were found in one sample sequenced in a study of Ad26.COV2.S vaccination and SARS-CoV-2 variants. Data came from immunoSEQ multiplex PCR; TCRdb stores just in-frame clones and leaves some out. This repertoire shows a few hundred thousand clones, under 90% found once; its top ten account for about 5%. Treatment meaning: about 20 received Ad26.COV2.S at low or high dose, single or two shots; roughly 5 received placebo; per-sample allocation not given. Collection of samples fell on day 63 after the first vaccine or placebo injection. Here the sequenced sample was peripheral blood, taken in a trial of Ad26.COV2.S vaccine versus placebo. The receptors come from a person aged 18-65 years who received the Ad26.COV2.S COVID-19 vaccine or a placebo.

The rearrangement uses TRBV6-5 and TRBJ1-2; D is ambiguous. The V gene's germline CDR1 is MNHEY and CDR2 SVGAGI. Trimming removed 0 bases at V and 6 bases at J, with 11 bases between. CDR3 size: 14 residues. The chain's CDR3 is CASSYSTGVNGYTF. CDR3 DNA: TGTGCCAGCAGTTACTCGACCGGGGTTAATGGCTACACCTTC.

In its sample, this clone was seen once. The gene calls are TRBV4-1 and TRBJ1-1; possible D gene TRBD1, 6 bases. CDR3 length equals 15 residues. V lost 2 bases and J lost 8, with 18 bases in between. Germline V gives CDR1 MGHRA, CDR2 YSYEKL. CDR3 nucleotides: TGCGCCAGCAGCCAAAGGGGGGATTCGGGCGGGGAAGCTTTCTTT. Translated: CASSQRGDSGGEAFF.

The CDR3 region has the DNA TGTGCCAGCAGCAAATCGGGACAGGTCTTGTCCTATGAGCAGTACGTC. Its translation is CASSKSGQVLSYEQYV. This chain joins TRBV21-1 and TRBJ2-7; the tabulated D call, TRBD1, remains unverified against the DNA. TRBV21-1 is a documented pseudogene. The length of the CDR3 is 16 residues.

The chain is built from TRBV5-4 and TRBJ1-2, with unresolved D. V lost 0 bases and J 0 bases, leaving 12 bases between the germline ends. Looked up from germline, CDR1 is SGHNT and CDR2 is YYREEE (reference sequence). The CDR3 length is 16 residues. CDR3 amino acids: CASSLARGETNYGYTF. The CDR3, as DNA: TGTGCCAGCAGCTTGGCCCGCGGAGAAACTAACTATGGCTACACCTTC.

The chain employs TRBV30 and TRBJ2-4; possibly TRBD1 or TRBD2 for D (5 bases each). The CDR3 consists of 14 residues. Trimming shortened V by 2 bases and J by 10 bases, and 18 bases separated the two germline ends. Germline V CDR1 and CDR2: GTSNPN, SVGIG (reference sequence). This chain's CDR3 is CAWSPLPDSGIQYF. The CDR3 DNA is TGTGCCTGGAGTCCGCTCCCAGACAGCGGAATTCAGTACTTC. Full variable domain (outside the CDR3, taken from reference TRBV30 and TRBJ2-4): SQTIHQWPATLVQPVGSPLSLECTVEGTSNPNLYWYRQAAGRGLQLLFYSVGIGQISSEVPQNLSASRPQDRQFILSSKKLLLSDSGFYLCAWSPLPDSGIQYFGAGTRLSVL.

The rearrangement links TRBV9 to TRBJ2-1, with TRBD2 matching over 7 bases. CDR3 length equals 12 residues. After removal of 0 bases from V and 13 bases from J, the junction contained 4 bases not matched to a gene. Germline assignment: CDR1 SGDLS and CDR2 YYNGEE. CDR3 nucleotides: TGTGCCAGCAGCGTAGGGGGGGGGACCCAGTTCTTC. It specifies CASSVGGGTQFF.

A note on this clone: Other DNA sequences in this specimen translate into the identical CDR3. The genes are TRBV5-1 and TRBJ2-2, with unresolved D. Between the trimmed V and J ends, which lost 5 bases and 0 bases, there was a span of 8 bases. Germline values: CDR1 SGHRS, CDR2 YFSETQ. CDR3 length: 14 amino acids. Written as DNA, the CDR3 is TGCGCCAGCAGAGGCGGATCGAACACCGGGGAGCTGTTTTTT. Encoded protein: CASRGGSNTGELFF.

The gene calls are TRBV5-8 and TRBJ2-1, with 7 nucleotides matching TRBD1. Germline values: CDR1 SGHTS, CDR2 YDEGEE. The CDR3 runs 16 residues. V dropped 4 bases and J dropped 0; count of bases not matched to a gene: 7. The CDR3 loop is CASSKGQRSSYNEQFF. The CDR3 DNA reads as TGTGCCAGCAGCAAGGGACAGCGTAGCTCCTACAATGAGCAGTTCTTC.

This clone was counted a single time. The genes are TRBV4-1 and TRBJ1-2; perhaps TRBD1 as D (5 bases). CDR3 length equals 14 residues. CDR1 is MGHRA and CDR2 is YSYEKL in the germline V gene. V shed 1 base and J shed 3 bases, with 9 bases lying between them. Written as DNA, the CDR3 is TGCGCCAGCAGCCAAGCCGGGGCAGACTATGGCTACACCTTC. Protein sequence: CASSQAGADYGYTF.

This clone has ten or more counts. This sequence joins TRBV9 and TRBJ2-1; D is perhaps TRBD2 (5 bases). CDR3 size: 13 residues. In germline, CDR1 is SGDLS, CDR2 YYNGEE. Trimming took off 1 base at V and 14 bases at J, with 16 bases between the two ends. Here the CDR3 reads CASSVPDGVEKFF. In DNA form, the CDR3 reads TGTGCCAGCAGCGTACCGGACGGGGTAGAAAAGTTCTTC.

The chain couples TRBV18 to TRBJ2-6, with 12 bases aligning to TRBD1. V trimming: 0 bases; J trimming: 3 bases; junction bases outside the gene matches: 3. The CDR3 is 18 amino acids. Germline loops: CDR1 KGHSH, CDR2 LQKENI. CDR3 sequence (DNA): TGTGCCAGCTCACCACCGGGACAGGGGGCGAATGGGGCCAACGTCCTGACTTTC. Protein sequence: CASSPPGQGANGANVLTF. Complete variable domain (other parts from reference TRBV18 and TRBJ2-6): NAGVMQNPRHLVRRRGQEARLRCSPMKGHSHVYWYRQLPEEGLKFMVYLQKENIIDESGMPKERFSAEFPKEGPSILRIQQVVRGDSAAYFCASSPPGQGANGANVLTFGAGSRLTVL.

J is TRBJ2-1 and V is TRBV15; 10 bases are shared with TRBD2. Trimming cost V 0 bases and J 4 bases; bases outside gene matches: 9. Per the germline V gene, CDR1 is LNHNV and CDR2 is YYDKDF (reference sequence). The CDR3 length is 18 residues. The CDR3 sequence: CATSRDIPRAGGYNEQFF. The CDR3 nucleotides read TGTGCCACCAGCAGAGATATCCCGCGAGCGGGGGGGTACAATGAGCAGTTCTTC.

The J gene is TRBJ1-2, the V gene TRBV7-2; no definite D call. Trimming removed 0 bases at V and 1 base at J, with 15 bases between. Germline CDR1 is SGHTA and CDR2 is FQGNSA. The CDR3 has 17 residues. Here the CDR3 reads CASSLAVKRGVNYGYTF. The CDR3 bases are TGTGCCAGCAGCTTAGCCGTGAAGCGCGGGGTTAACTATGGCTACACCTTC.

The chain combines TRBV19 with TRBJ1-6; 8 nucleotides line up with TRBD1. Losses at the gene ends were 1 base for V and 10 bases for J; bases not matched to a gene: 9. The CDR3 sequence is 16 residues long. Germline V gene data show CDR1 as LNHDA and CDR2 as SQIVND (reference sequence). DNA for the CDR3: TGTGCCAGTAGTATAGGAGGGGGACAGGTATTATCACCCCTCCACTTT. As protein: CASSIGGGQVLSPLHF. Filled out from reference TRBV19 and TRBJ1-6, the complete variable domain reads DGGITQSPKYLFRKEGQNVTLSCEQNLNHDAMYWYRQDPGQGLRLIYYSQIVNDFQKGDIAEGYSVSREKKESFPLTVTSAQKNPTAFYLCASSIGGGQVLSPLHFGNGTRLTVT.

The chain carries TRBV5-8 and TRBJ2-6; 9 bases fit TRBD1. The CDR3 is made up of 19 amino acids. Germline loops: CDR1 SGHTS, CDR2 YDEGEE. After removal of 3 bases from V and 0 bases from J, the junction contained 10 bases not matched to a gene. The CDR3 sequence: CASSSDRGTVFSGANVLTF. The CDR3 coding sequence is TGTGCCAGCAGCTCGGACAGGGGAACTGTCTTCTCTGGGGCCAACGTCCTGACTTTC.

This clone was recorded only once. The chain employs TRBV4-1 and TRBJ2-4, with 11 positions matching TRBD2. CDR3 size: 16 residues. The germline CDR1 and CDR2 sequences are MGHRA and YSYEKL. V was pared by 4 bases and J by 4 bases, with 6 bases of the junction left unmatched. CDR3 loop: CASSLNLAGGKNIQYF. The CDR3 bases are TGCGCCAGCAGCCTTAACCTAGCGGGGGGAAAAAACATTCAGTACTTC.

In this sample, this clone turned up once. The chain joins TRBV4-1 to TRBJ2-7, with 7 bases identical to TRBD2. This CDR3 comprises 15 residues. Trimming took 0 bases from V and 1 from J; bases not matched to a gene: 3. Germline V CDR1 and CDR2: MGHRA, YSYEKL. The CDR3 nucleotides read TGCGCCAGCAGCCAAGAGTGGGGGGGTTCCTACGAGCAGTACTTC. Its translation: CASSQEWGGSYEQYF.

The chain couples TRBV9 to TRBJ2-1; unclear D gene. The germline V gene encodes CDR1 SGDLS and CDR2 YYNGEE. Trimming removed 0 bases from V and 8 bases from J, with 3 bases in between. The CDR3 has 11 amino acids. CDR3 sequence reads: CASSVVDEQFF. CDR3 sequence (DNA): TGTGCCAGCAGCGTAGTCGATGAGCAGTTCTTC.

V is TRBV27 and J is TRBJ2-7, with D tentatively TRBD2 (6 bases). V lost 4 bases and J 5 bases, leaving 15 bases between the germline ends. From germline, CDR1 is MNHEY and CDR2 SMNVEV (reference sequence). CDR3 length: 14 residues. The CDR3 nucleotides read TGTGCCAGCAGTTATCTCGGGGGAGGAAACGAGCAGTACTTC. Translation: CASSYLGGGNEQYF.

The chain employs TRBV6-5 and TRBJ2-5; no clear D. The CDR3 sequence is 15 residues long. V was clipped by 8 bases and J by 2 bases, with 18 bases between them. Germline-derived CDR1 and CDR2 are MNHEY and SVGAGI. In DNA form, the CDR3 reads TGTGCCAGCTCTAATAGACCCGGCTTACAAGAGACCCAGTACTTC. Translated: CASSNRPGLQETQYF.

As regards this clone: Other DNA sequences in the sample encode the same CDR3. The rearrangement links TRBV4-3 to TRBJ1-1; maybe TRBD1 (6 bases). The CDR3 has 13 residues. Germline-derived CDR1 and CDR2 are LGHNA and YSLEER. V lost 3 bases and J 3 bases, leaving 8 bases between the germline ends. CDR3 nucleotides: TGCGCCAGCAGCCAGGAGGGGGACACTGAAGCTTTCTTT. It yields the protein CASSQEGDTEAFF.

This clone was detected a few times. The chain combines TRBV7-8 with TRBJ1-5; D ambiguous. The germline CDR1 and CDR2 sequences are SGHVS and FQNEAQ. This CDR3 is 14 amino acids long. Trimming shortened V by 5 bases and J by 7 bases, and 15 bases separated the two germline ends. This chain's CDR3 is CASSRLGFGQPQHF. In DNA form, the CDR3 reads TGTGCCAGCAGCCGGTTAGGGTTTGGGCAGCCCCAGCATTTT.

The rearrangement links TRBV7-9 to TRBJ1-1; D unresolved. Trimming shortened V by 5 bases and J by 7 bases, and 14 bases separated the two germline ends. CDR3 length: 13 residues. Germline lookup yields CDR1 SEHNR and CDR2 FQNEAQ (reference sequence). The DNA for the CDR3 is TGTGCCAGCAGCGACACAAAGTGGGGTGAAGCTTTCTTT. Its translation: CASSDTKWGEAFF. The entire variable domain, with the rest obtained from reference TRBV7-9 and TRBJ1-1, is as follows: DTGVSQNPRHKITKRGQNVTFRCDPISEHNRLYWYRQTLGQGPEFLTYFQNEAQLEKSRLLSDRFSAERPKGSFSTLEIQRTEQGDSAMYLCASSDTKWGEAFFGQGTRLTVV.

The chain recombines TRBV19 with TRBJ1-1, with a tentative D call TRBD1 (6 bases). V shed 5 bases and J shed 7 bases, with 14 bases lying between them. The CDR3 is made up of 13 amino acids. Germline CDR1 is LNHDA and CDR2 is SQIVND (reference sequence). The CDR3 reads CASSVTGYNEAFF. The CDR3 coding sequence is TGTGCCAGTAGTGTAACAGGGTATAATGAAGCTTTCTTT.

This chain links TRBV4-1 with TRBJ2-7; no clear D gene. Looked up from germline, CDR1 is MGHRA and CDR2 is YSYEKL. The V gene lost 9 bases and the J gene lost 3 bases, with 12 bases spanning the gap. CDR3 length: 12 residues. CDR3 in amino acids: CASNTDLYEQYF. DNA of the CDR3: TGCGCCAGTAATACAGACCTCTACGAGCAGTACTTC.

The rearrangement uses TRBV29-1 and TRBJ1-1, with 8 bases that match TRBD1. The V and J ends lost 6 bases and 0 bases, in that order; junction bases with no gene match: 6. CDR1 is SQVTM, CDR2 ANQGSEA, per germline. The CDR3 has 14 amino acids. CDR3 DNA: TGCAGCGTGGACCAGGGGGCCATGAACACTGAAGCTTTCTTT. Translating gives CSVDQGAMNTEAFF.

The chain carries TRBV2 and TRBJ1-2; the D gene is possibly TRBD1 (5 bases). Trimming shortened V by 6 bases and J by 4 bases, and 27 bases separated the two germline ends. CDR1 SNHLY and CDR2 FYNNEI come from the germline V gene. The CDR3 has 18 residues. Here the CDR3 DNA reads TGTGCCAGCAGCAATGACAGCGAGGGTGTCTCCCGGATCTATGGCTACACCTTC. It translates to CASSNDSEGVSRIYGYTF.

This clone appeared a single time. The chain employs TRBV11-2 and TRBJ2-5; perhaps D is TRBD1 or TRBD2 (6 bases each). The CDR3 covers 15 residues. Germline CDR1 is SGHAT and CDR2 is FQNNGV. V was trimmed by 4 bases and J by 1 base, leaving 13 bases between them. CDR3 region: CASSYERGAQETQYF. Written as DNA, the CDR3 is TGTGCCAGCAGCTACGAGAGGGGGGCCCAAGAGACCCAGTACTTC.

This chain links TRBV9 with TRBJ2-1; TRBD1 matches 11 bases. After removal of 3 bases from V and 9 bases from J, the junction contained 5 bases not matched to a gene. Germline-derived CDR1 and CDR2 are SGDLS and YYNGEE. This CDR3 contains 14 residues. The CDR3 DNA follows: TGTGCCAGCAGCGAGGGGACAGGGGGAGGTGAGCAGTTCTTC. This sequence encodes CASSEGTGGGEQFF.